The present TCR beta chain was sequenced within a study of cytomegalovirus exposure and HLA in healthy donors. Overall study findings and caveats: Analysis performed later found 16,951 TCR beta sequences associated with HLA alleles at 0.05 false discovery rate. For most TCR sequences rarity was the rule, although some public TCRs occurred in many donors.

A multiplex PCR was run with 60 Vbeta primers and 13 Jbeta primers. Measured with immunoSEQ multiplex PCR; TCRdb has only the in-frame clones, and not every one. The sample shows fewer than 200,000 clones, approximately 75% of them seen only once. On this clone itself: Its antigen remains unidentified.

V dropped 0 bases and J dropped 1 base, with 13 bases sitting between them. The CDR3 has 18 amino acids. In germline, CDR1 is MDHEN, CDR2 SYDVKM. Among the donors, all were healthy bone marrow donors. The rearrangement uses TRBV28 and TRBJ2-6; D perhaps matches TRBD2 (5 bases). The sequenced sample consisted of PBMCs. The receptor was derived from a woman between 18 and 30 years old in good health and CMV-seronegative. The CDR3 DNA is TGTGCCAGCAGTTTATGGTGGGGAGAGAATTCTGGGGCCAACGTCCTGACTTTC. It encodes CASSLWWGENSGANVLTF. Based on the CDR3 plus reference TRBV28 and TRBJ2-6, the full variable domain is DVKVTQSSRYLVKRTGEKVFLECVQDMDHENMFWYRQDPGLGLRLIYFSYDVKMKEKGDIPEGYSVSREKKERFSLILESASTNQTSMYLCASSLWWGENSGANVLTFGAGSRLTVL.